The sequence of this T cell receptor beta chain was determined in a study of blood T cell repertoires in COVID-19. For the study at large: Acute-phase and convalescent COVID-19 samples originated in the United States, Italy and Spain. Sample material is recorded as cDNA or gDNA derived from T cells, B-cell-depleted T cells, or PBMCs.

Original methodology: Reference gene primer amplification gave nucleated cell count estimates. Assay: immunoSEQ multiplex PCR; the TCRdb copy retains only in-frame clones and omits some. The DNA gave D and trimming, while V, J and clone size come from that table. The profile shows about 140,000 clones, 65% to 85% of them singletons. Germline-derived CDR1 and CDR2 are SGHRS and YFSETQ. Trimming pared 4 bases from V and 4 bases from J, leaving 11 bases between. The CDR3 covers 13 residues. This sequence was found in a woman in her fifties or sixties with acute or convalescent COVID-19. Input material: peripheral blood. The V and J genes are TRBV5-1 and TRBJ1-2; a possible D gene is TRBD1 (5 bases). In DNA form, the CDR3 reads TGCGCCAGCAGCCCGGACAAGACCTATGGCTACACCTTC. Protein product: CASSPDKTYGYTF.